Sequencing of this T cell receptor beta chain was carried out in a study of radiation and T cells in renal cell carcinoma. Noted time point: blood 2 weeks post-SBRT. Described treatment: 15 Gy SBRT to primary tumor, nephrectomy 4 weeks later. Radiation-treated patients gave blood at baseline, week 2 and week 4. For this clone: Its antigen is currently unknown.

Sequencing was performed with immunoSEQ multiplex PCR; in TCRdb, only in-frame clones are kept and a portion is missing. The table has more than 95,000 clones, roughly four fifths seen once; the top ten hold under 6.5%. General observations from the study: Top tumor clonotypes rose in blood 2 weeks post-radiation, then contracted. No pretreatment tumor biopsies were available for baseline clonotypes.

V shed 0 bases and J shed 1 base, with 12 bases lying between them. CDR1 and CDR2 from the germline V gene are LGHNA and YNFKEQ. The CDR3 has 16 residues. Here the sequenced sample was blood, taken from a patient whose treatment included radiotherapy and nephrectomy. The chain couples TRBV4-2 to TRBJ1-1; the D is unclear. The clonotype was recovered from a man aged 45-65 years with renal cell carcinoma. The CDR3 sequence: CASSQDRYEGNTEAFF. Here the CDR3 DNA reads TGTGCCAGCAGCCAAGATCGTTATGAGGGGAACACTGAAGCTTTCTTT.